This TCR beta chain came from a study of OX40 agonist ivuxolimab in advanced cancers. At the level of the study: Hepatocellular carcinoma, melanoma, renal cell or head and neck cancer affected the dose-escalation patients. Anti-PD-1, anti-PD-L1 or anti-CTLA-4 therapy given earlier was allowed, and 40% had some.

TCRdb keeps only in-frame clones here, not all; method: immunoSEQ multiplex PCR. The table has 75,000 to 100,000 clones, about 92% seen once. As to this clone: Its antigen is undetermined.

Study-wide results and caveats: Relative to CD4+ cells, CD8+ T cells on average had more expanded clones. Among some nonresponders, normalized T-cell clonal expansion was also low.

The V gene's germline CDR1 is MDHEN and CDR2 SYDVKM. CDR3 length: 13 residues. The germline V and J ends were trimmed by 3 bases and 4 bases, with 10 bases remaining between them. Sequenced here: CD4+ or CD8+ T cells sorted from blood, sampled in a trial of the OX40 agonist ivuxolimab. The chain uses TRBV28 and TRBJ2-7; a possible D gene is TRBD2 (6 bases). This receptor was obtained from an adult with an advanced solid tumor such as melanoma, head and neck, liver or kidney cancer. The CDR3 DNA is TGTGCCAGCAGTTTTGGGACTTTTTACGAGCAGTACTTC. Its translation is CASSFGTFYEQYF.